Listed below are T cell receptor beta chains from one sample, sequenced in a study of T cells in Graves' hyperthyroidism and ophthalmopathy. MiXCR was run by TCRdb on the multiplex PCR reads, yielding one entry per CDR3 protein. The sample has over 400,000 distinct CDR3 sequences, under 15% seen once. The sequenced sample consisted of blood. These receptors originate from a man younger than 35 with Graves' ophthalmopathy. Both conserved end residues are trimmed from each CDR3. D genes are given only for firm matches. Size tells how often a clone was seen (once, few, many) or the class of an expanded clone, and some rows leave it out.

d_gene	abundance	v_gene	j_gene	CDR3aa
NA	many	TRBV3-1	TRBJ1-4	ASSQFGASLEEKLF
NA	few	TRBV14	TRBJ2-1	ASSRVGPPGHEQF
TRBD2	many	TRBV5-4	TRBJ2-3	ASSQLAGGSTDTQY
TRBD1	many	TRBV20-1	TRBJ1-1	SASKQGAYTEAF
TRBD2	NA	TRBV6-1	TRBJ2-3	ASSEAGGASSGDTQY
NA	many	TRBV5-1	TRBJ2-7	ASSWTNSYEQY
NA	few	TRBV20-1	TRBJ2-4	SARARTRENIQY
TRBD2	NA	TRBV6-1	TRBJ2-1	ASSVGAGENEQF
TRBD1	many	TRBV5-1	TRBJ2-5	ASSGGQGETQY
NA	few	TRBV6-2/TRBV6-3	TRBJ1-1	ASSYGGWGNTEAF
NA	many	TRBV7-9	TRBJ1-4	ASSLGGVNEKLF
NA	many	TRBV2	TRBJ2-2	ASNGAGALAGELF
TRBD2	once	TRBV11-2	TRBJ2-3	ASSLMPAGGPGTQY
NA	NA	TRBV6-2/TRBV6-3	TRBJ1-5	ASSYLGPQH
NA	many	TRBV29-1	TRBJ2-7	SVEGTRMDEQY
TRBD2	NA	TRBV7-9	TRBJ2-2	ASSPWTSGGTGELF
NA	NA	TRBV5-8	TRBJ2-1	ASSLRSGSGFEQF
TRBD1	many	TRBV27	TRBJ1-2	ASSARGLGYGYT
TRBD1	medium-sized	TRBV12-3/TRBV12-4	TRBJ2-7	ASSSGTAEQY
NA	few	TRBV9	TRBJ2-7	ASSVVGASDEQY
NA	NA	TRBV10-3	TRBJ2-5	AISAPRNQETQY
NA	many	TRBV30	TRBJ1-1	AWRRNTEAF
NA	many	TRBV3-1	TRBJ2-3	ASSQRGTIGLDTQY
NA	few	TRBV9	TRBJ1-2	ASSVGVPGTEGGYT
NA	NA	TRBV19	TRBJ1-2	ASSIGYGSNYGYT
NA	NA	TRBV4-3	TRBJ1-1	ASSRLGGGVNTEAF
TRBD1	few	TRBV4-1	TRBJ2-1	ASSLAGQGFINEQF
NA	NA	TRBV19	TRBJ2-1	ASSRNDRLHHEQF
TRBD1	many	TRBV10-3	TRBJ1-1	AISVRTGGTEAF
NA	many	TRBV5-5	TRBJ1-1	ASSLLGLGAF
TRBD2	once	TRBV5-8	TRBJ2-3	ASSSSGLAAADTQY
TRBD2	many	TRBV18	TRBJ2-7	ASSLGTSEQY
NA	few	TRBV25-1	TRBJ1-1	ASSEFFKGPNTEAF
TRBD2	many	TRBV5-1	TRBJ2-7	ASSLGLAGGSYEQY
NA	many	TRBV6-1	TRBJ2-7	ASKRLEGQTYEQY
NA	NA	TRBV30	TRBJ2-2	ASYGGGELF
NA	many	TRBV7-2	TRBJ2-3	ASSLGGGLTDTQY
TRBD1	few	TRBV7-9	TRBJ1-1	ASSSGTGTQNTEAF
NA	many	TRBV18	TRBJ2-7	ASSPSGIEQY
NA	many	TRBV20-1	TRBJ2-2	SARGLNMGHGELF
NA	many	TRBV5-1	TRBJ1-4	ASSLDPTEKLF
NA	NA	TRBV18	TRBJ1-3	ASSPREGGHTIY
NA	many	TRBV27	TRBJ2-1	ASTPGTSPYNEQF
TRBD2	NA	TRBV15	TRBJ2-5	ATSPRLAPSPLQY
TRBD1	NA	TRBV7-8	TRBJ1-2	AAYPGTGGLGYT
TRBD1	NA	TRBV27	NA	ASRTGSSYNEQY
NA	NA	TRBV4-1	TRBJ2-7	ASSHRDHDYEQY
NA	NA	TRBV4-1	TRBJ2-5	ASSQDRGTVLPQY
TRBD2	few	TRBV19	TRBJ2-1	ASSIVTSGYNEQF
NA	few	TRBV30	TRBJ1-2	AWSGGYYGYT